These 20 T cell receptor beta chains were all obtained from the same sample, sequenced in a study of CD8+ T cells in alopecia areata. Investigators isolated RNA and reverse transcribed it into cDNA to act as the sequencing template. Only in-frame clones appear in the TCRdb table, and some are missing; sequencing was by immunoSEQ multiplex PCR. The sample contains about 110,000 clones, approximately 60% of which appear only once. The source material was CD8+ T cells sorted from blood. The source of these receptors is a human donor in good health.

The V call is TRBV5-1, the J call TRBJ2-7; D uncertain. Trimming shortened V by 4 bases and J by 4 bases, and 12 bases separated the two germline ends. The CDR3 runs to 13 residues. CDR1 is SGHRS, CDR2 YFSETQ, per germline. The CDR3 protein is CASSQDSWYEQYF. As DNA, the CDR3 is TGCGCCAGCAGCCAAGATAGTTGGTACGAGCAGTACTTC. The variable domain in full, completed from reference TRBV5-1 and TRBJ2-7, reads KAGVTQTPRYLIKTRGQQVTLSCSPISGHRSVSWYQQTPGQGLQFLFEYFSETQRNKGNFPGRFSGRQFSNSRSEMNVSTLELGDSALYLCASSQDSWYEQYFGPGTRLTVT.

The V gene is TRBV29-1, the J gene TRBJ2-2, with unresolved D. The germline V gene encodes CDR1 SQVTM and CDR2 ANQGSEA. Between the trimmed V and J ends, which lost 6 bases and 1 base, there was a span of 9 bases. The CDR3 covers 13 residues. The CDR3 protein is CSVVIGNTGELFF. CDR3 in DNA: TGCAGCGTGGTCATAGGGAACACCGGGGAGCTGTTTTTT.

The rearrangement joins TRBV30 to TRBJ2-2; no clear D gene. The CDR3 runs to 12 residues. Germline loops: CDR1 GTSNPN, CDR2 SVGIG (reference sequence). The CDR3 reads CALEEHTGELFF. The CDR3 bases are TGTGCGCTCGAGGAGCACACCGGGGAGCTGTTTTTT. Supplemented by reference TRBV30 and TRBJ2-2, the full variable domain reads SQTIHQWPATLVQPVGSPLSLECTVEGTSNPNLYWYRQAAGRGLQLLFYSVGIGQISSEVPQNLSASRPQDRQFILSSKKLLLSDSGFYLCALEEHTGELFFGEGSRLTVL.

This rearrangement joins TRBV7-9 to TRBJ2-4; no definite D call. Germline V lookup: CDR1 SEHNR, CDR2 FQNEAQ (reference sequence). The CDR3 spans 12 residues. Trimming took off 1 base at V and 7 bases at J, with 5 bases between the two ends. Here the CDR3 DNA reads TGTGCCAGCAGCTTAGGTTATAACATTCAGTACTTC. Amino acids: CASSLGYNIQYF.

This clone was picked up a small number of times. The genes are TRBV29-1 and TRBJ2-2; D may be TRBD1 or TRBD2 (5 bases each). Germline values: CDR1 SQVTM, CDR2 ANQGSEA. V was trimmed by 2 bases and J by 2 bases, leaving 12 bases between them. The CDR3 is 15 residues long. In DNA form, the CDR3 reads TGCAGCGTTGAACCCGGGACCACCAACACCGGGGAGCTGTTTTTT. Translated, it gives CSVEPGTTNTGELFF.

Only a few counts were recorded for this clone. CDR3 sequence reads: CASSLGLGPETQYF. The CDR3 DNA reads as TGTGCCAGCAGCTTAGGGCTCGGTCCCGAGACCCAGTACTTC. The J gene is TRBJ2-5, the V gene TRBV7-2, with D unclear. Trimming took off 1 base at V and 5 bases at J, with 11 bases between the two ends. In germline, CDR1 is SGHTA, CDR2 FQGNSA. This CDR3 has 14 amino acids.

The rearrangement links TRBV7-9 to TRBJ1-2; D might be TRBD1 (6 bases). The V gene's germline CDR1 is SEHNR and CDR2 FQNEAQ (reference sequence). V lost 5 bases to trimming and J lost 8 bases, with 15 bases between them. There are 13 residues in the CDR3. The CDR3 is CASSLSGDRGYTF. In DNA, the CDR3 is TGTGCCAGCAGCCTCTCCGGAGACAGGGGCTACACCTTC.

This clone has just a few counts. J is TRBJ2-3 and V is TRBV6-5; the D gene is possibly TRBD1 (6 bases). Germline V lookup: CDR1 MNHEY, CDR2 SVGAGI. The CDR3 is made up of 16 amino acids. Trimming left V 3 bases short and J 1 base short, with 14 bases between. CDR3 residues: CASSYLPGDGTDTQYF. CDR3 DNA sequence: TGTGCCAGCAGTTATCTACCAGGGGATGGCACAGATACGCAGTATTTT.

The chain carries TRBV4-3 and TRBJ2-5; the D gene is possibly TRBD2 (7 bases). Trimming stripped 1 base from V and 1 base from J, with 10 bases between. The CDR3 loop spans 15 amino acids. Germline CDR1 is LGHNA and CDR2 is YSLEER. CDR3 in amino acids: CASSQVAGAQETQYF. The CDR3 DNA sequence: TGCGCCAGCAGCCAAGTGGCGGGGGCCCAAGAGACCCAGTACTTC.

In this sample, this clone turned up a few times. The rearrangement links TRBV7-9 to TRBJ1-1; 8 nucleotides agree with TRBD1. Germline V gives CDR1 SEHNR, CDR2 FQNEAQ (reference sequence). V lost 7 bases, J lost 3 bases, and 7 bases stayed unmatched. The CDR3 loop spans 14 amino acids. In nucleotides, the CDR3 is TGTGCCAGCAACCAACAGGGGGTCTACACTGAAGCTTTCTTT. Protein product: CASNQQGVYTEAFF.

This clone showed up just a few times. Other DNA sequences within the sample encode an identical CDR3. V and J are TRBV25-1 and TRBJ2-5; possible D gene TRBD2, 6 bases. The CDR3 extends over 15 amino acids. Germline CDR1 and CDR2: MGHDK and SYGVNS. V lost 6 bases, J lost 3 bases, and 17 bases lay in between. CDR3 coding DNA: TGTGCCAGCAGAGGTGGAAGGAGGAGGGAAGAGACCCAGTACTTC. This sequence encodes CASRGGRRREETQYF.

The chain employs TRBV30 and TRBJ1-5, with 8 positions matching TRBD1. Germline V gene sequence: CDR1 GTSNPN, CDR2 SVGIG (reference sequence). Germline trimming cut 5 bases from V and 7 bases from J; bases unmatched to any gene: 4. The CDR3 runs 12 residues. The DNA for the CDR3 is TGTGCCTGGGGGACAGGCGGACAGCCCCAGCATTTT. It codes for CAWGTGGQPQHF.

The DNA of the CDR3 is TGCGCCAGCAGCCAAGGTGGGGGACAGGAGTCCTACGAGCAGTACTTC. Protein product: CASSQGGGQESYEQYF. The rearrangement uses TRBV4-3 and TRBJ2-7; 8 bases are shared with TRBD1. The CDR3 is 16 amino acids. V dropped 1 base and J dropped 1; count of bases not matched to a gene: 6. The germline V gene has CDR1 LGHNA and CDR2 YSLEER.

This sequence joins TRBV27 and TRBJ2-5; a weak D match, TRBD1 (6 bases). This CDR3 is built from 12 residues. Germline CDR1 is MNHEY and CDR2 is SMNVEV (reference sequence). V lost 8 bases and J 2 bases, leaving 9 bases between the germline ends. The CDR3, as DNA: TGTGCCAGCGGGGGACAACAAGAGACCCAGTACTTC. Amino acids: CASGGQQETQYF.

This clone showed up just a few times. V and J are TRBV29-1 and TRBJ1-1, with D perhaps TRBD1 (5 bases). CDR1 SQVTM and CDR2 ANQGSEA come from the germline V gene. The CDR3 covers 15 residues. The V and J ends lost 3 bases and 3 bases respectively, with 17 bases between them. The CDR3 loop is CSVDGTTKGDTEAFF. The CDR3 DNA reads TGCAGCGTTGACGGGACTACGAAGGGAGACACTGAAGCTTTCTTT. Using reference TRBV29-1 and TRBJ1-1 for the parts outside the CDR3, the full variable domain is SAVISQKPSRDICQRGTSLTIQCQVDSQVTMMFWYRQQPGQSLTLIATANQGSEATYESGFVIDKFPISRPNLTFSTLTVSNMSPEDSSIYLCSVDGTTKGDTEAFFGQGTRLTVV.

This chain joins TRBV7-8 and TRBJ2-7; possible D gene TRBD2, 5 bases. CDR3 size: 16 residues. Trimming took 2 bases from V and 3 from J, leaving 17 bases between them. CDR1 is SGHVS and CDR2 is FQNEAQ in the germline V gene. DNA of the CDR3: TGTGCCAGCAGCTTAATTCTACGAGCGGTAGACTACGAGCAGTACTTC. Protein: CASSLILRAVDYEQYF.

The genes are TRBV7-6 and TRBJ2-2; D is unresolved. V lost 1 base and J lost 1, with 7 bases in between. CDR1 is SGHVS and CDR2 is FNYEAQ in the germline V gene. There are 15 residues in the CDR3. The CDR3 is CASSLVTENTGELFF. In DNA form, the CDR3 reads TGTGCCAGCAGCTTAGTCACTGAGAACACCGGGGAGCTGTTTTTT.

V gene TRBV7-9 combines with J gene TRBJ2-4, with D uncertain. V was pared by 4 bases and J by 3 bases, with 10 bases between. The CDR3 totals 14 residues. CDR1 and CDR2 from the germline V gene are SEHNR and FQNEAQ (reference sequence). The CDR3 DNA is TGTGCCAGCAGCTCCCAGGTCGGCAAAAACATTCAGTACTTC. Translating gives CASSSQVGKNIQYF.

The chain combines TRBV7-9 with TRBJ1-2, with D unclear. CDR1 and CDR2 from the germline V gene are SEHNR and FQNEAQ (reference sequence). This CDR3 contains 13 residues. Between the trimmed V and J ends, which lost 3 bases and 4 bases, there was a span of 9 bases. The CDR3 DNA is TGTGCCAGCAGCTTCGGGCAATCCTATGGCTACACCTTC. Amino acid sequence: CASSFGQSYGYTF.

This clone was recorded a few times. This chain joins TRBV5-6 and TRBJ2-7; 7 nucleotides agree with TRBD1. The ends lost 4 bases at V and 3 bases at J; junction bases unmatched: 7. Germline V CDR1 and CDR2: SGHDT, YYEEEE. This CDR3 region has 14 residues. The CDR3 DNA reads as TGTGCCAGCAGCCCGATCGACAGGGACTACGAGCAGTACTTC. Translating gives CASSPIDRDYEQYF.